This entry concerns a single T cell receptor beta chain. This sample was taken from a study of blood T cell repertoires in COVID-19. Study-wide context: Samples taken during acute and convalescent COVID-19 were collected in the United States, Italy and Spain.

Per the original data handling: Using reference gene primer amplification, nucleated cell counts were estimated. Assay: immunoSEQ multiplex PCR; the TCRdb copy retains only in-frame clones and omits some. That table is the source of V, J and clone size, and D and trimming were worked out from the DNA. The sample consists of about 100,000 clones, roughly nine tenths of them appearing once. The V segment lost 1 base and the J segment 6 bases; nucleotides outside the gene matches: 2. Germline CDR1 reads SEHNR; CDR2 reads FQNEAQ (reference sequence). The CDR3 extends over 13 amino acids. Sequenced sample: peripheral blood. This receptor was identified in a man aged 50 to 59 with active COVID-19. The V call is TRBV7-9, the J call TRBJ1-2; 7 bases map to TRBD1. The CDR3 nucleotides read TGTGCCAGCAGCTTAGGACAGGGTCATGGCTACACCTTC. Its protein product is CASSLGQGHGYTF.